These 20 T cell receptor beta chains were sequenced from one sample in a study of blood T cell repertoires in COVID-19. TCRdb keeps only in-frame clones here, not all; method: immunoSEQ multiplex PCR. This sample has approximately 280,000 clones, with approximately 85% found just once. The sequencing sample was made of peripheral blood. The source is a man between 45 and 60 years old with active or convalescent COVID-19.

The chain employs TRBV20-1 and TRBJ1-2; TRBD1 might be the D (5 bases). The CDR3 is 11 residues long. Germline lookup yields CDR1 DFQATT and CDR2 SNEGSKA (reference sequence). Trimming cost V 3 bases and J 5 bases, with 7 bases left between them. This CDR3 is CSARAGYGYTF. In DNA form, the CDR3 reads TGCAGTGCTAGGGCAGGGTATGGCTACACCTTC.

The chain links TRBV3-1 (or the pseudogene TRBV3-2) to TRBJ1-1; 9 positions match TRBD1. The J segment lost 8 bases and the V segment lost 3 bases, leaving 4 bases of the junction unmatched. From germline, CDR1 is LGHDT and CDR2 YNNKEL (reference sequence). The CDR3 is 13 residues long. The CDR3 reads CASSHGTGMEAFF. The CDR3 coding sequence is TGTGCCAGCAGCCATGGGACAGGGATGGAAGCTTTCTTT.

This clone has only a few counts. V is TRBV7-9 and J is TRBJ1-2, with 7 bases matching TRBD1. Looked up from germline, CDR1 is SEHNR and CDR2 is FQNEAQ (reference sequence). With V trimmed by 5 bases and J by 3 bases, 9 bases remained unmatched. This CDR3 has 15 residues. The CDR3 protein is CASSPTGQPDYGYTF. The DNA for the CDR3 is TGTGCCAGCAGCCCAACGGGACAGCCGGACTATGGCTACACCTTC.

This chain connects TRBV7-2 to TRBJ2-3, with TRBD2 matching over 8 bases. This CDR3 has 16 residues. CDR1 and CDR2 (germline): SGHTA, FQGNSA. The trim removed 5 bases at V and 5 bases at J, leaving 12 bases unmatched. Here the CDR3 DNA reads TGTGCCAGCAGCCCCCATTGGGCGGGAGGCGGAGATACGCAGTATTTT. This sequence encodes CASSPHWAGGGDTQYF.

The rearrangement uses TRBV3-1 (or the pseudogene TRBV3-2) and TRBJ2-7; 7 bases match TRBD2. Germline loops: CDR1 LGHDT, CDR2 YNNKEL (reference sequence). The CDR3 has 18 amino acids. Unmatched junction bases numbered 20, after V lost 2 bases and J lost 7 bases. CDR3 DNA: TGTGCCAGCAGCCAACCAAGGGCCAGCGGGACCATAGTAGGAGAGCAGTACTTC. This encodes CASSQPRASGTIVGEQYF.

CDR3 DNA: TGTGCCACGGAGCCTCGGGGGGATAACTATGGCTACACCTTC. It codes for CATEPRGDNYGYTF. The J gene is TRBJ1-2, the V gene TRBV10-3; D perhaps matches TRBD1 (5 bases). V was clipped by 10 bases and J by 1 base, with 16 bases between them. CDR3 length: 14 amino acids. Germline V gives CDR1 ENHRY, CDR2 SYGVKD.

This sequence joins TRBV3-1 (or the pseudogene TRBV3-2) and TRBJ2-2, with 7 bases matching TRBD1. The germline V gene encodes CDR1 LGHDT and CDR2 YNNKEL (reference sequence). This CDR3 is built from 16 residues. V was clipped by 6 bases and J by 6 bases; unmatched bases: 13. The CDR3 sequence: CASSQQGIGSAGELFF. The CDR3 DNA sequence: TGTGCCAGCAGTCAACAGGGGATAGGATCGGCCGGGGAGCTGTTTTTT.

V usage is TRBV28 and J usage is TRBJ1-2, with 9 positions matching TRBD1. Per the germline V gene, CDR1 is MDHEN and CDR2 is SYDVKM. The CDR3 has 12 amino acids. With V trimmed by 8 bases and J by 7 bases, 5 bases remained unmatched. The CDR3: CASGQGFSGYTF. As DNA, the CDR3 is TGTGCCAGCGGACAGGGGTTTTCTGGCTACACCTTC.

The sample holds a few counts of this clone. The CDR3 sequence is CATHRGEGPYEQYF. The CDR3 region has the DNA TGTGCCACCCACCGGGGGGAGGGGCCCTACGAGCAGTACTTC. The gene calls are TRBV6-9 and TRBJ2-7, with TRBD2 identical over 7 bases. CDR1 is MNHGY and CDR2 is SVAAGI in the germline V gene. The CDR3 has 14 residues. V lost 10 bases and J lost 2; bases outside the gene matches: 11.

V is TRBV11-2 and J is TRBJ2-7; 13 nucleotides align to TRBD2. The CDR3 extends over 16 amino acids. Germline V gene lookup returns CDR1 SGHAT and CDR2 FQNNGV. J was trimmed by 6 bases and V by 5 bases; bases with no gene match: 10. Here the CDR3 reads CASSQGLAGVEGEQYF. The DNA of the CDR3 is TGTGCCAGCAGCCAAGGACTAGCGGGAGTTGAAGGCGAGCAGTACTTC.

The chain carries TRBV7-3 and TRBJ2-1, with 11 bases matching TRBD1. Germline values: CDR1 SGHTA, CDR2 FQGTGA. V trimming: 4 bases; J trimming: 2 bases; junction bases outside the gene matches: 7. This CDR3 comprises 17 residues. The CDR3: CASSSTGTGGTYNEQFF. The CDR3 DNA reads TGTGCCAGCAGCTCTACCGGGACAGGGGGTACCTACAATGAGCAGTTCTTC.

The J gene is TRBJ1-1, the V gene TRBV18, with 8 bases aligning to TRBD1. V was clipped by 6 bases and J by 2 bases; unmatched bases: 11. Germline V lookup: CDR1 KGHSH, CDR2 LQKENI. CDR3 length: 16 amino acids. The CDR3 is CASSPGTGASNTEAFF. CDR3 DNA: TGTGCCAGCTCCCCCGGGACAGGAGCATCAAACACTGAAGCTTTCTTT. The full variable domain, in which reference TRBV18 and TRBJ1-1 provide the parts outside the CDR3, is NAGVMQNPRHLVRRRGQEARLRCSPMKGHSHVYWYRQLPEEGLKFMVYLQKENIIDESGMPKERFSAEFPKEGPSILRIQQVVRGDSAAYFCASSPGTGASNTEAFFGQGTRLTVV.

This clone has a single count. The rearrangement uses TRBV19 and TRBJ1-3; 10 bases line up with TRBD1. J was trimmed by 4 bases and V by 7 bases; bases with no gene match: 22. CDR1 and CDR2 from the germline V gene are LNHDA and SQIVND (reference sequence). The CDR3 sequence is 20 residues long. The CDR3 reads CASTGRGYRDRGLFGNTIYF. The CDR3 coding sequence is TGTGCCAGTACAGGGCGAGGGTATCGGGACAGGGGCTTGTTCGGAAACACCATATATTTT.

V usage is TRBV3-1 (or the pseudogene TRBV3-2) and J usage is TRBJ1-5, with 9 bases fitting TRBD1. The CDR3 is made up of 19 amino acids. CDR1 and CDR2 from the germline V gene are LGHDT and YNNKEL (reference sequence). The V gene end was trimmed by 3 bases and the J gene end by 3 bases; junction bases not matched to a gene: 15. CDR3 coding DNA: TGTGCCAGCAGCCAGGGGGGTGGGACAGGGTCCTTCTCCAATCAGCCCCAGCATTTT. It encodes CASSQGGGTGSFSNQPQHF.

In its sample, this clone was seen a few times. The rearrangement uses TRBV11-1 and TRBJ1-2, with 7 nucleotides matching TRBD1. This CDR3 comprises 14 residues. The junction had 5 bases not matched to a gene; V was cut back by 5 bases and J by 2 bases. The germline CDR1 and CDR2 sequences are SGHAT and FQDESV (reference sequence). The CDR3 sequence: CASSPEQGNYGYTF. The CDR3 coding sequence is TGTGCCAGCAGCCCGGAACAGGGGAACTATGGCTACACCTTC.

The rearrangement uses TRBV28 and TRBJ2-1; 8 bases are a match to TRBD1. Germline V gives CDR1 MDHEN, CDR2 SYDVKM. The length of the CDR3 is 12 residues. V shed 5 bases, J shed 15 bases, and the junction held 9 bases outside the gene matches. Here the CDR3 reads CASSPGTGRRFF. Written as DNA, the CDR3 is TGTGCCAGCAGTCCTGGGACAGGCCGGCGGTTCTTC.

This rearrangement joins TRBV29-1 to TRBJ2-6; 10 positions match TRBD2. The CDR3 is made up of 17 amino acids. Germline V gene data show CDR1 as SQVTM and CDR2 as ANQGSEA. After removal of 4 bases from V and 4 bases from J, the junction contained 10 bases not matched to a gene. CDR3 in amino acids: CSVGIRAGGLGANVLTF. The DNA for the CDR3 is TGCAGCGTTGGAATCAGAGCGGGAGGGTTAGGGGCCAACGTCCTGACTTTC.

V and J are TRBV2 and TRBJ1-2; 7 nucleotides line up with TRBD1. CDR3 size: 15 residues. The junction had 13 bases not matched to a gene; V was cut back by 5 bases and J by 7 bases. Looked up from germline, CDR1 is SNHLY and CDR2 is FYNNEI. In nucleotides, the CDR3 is TGTGCCAGCAGTAACAGGGGAGTGTCAAGTGGTGGCTACACCTTC. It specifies CASSNRGVSSGGYTF.

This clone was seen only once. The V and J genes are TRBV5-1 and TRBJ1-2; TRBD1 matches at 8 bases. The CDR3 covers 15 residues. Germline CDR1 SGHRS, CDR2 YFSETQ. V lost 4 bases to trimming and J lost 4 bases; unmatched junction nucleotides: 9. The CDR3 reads CASSVETGGAYGYTF. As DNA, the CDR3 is TGCGCCAGCAGCGTGGAAACAGGGGGGGCCTATGGCTACACCTTC. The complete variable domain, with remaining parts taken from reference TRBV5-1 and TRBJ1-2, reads KAGVTQTPRYLIKTRGQQVTLSCSPISGHRSVSWYQQTPGQGLQFLFEYFSETQRNKGNFPGRFSGRQFSNSRSEMNVSTLELGDSALYLCASSVETGGAYGYTFGSGTRLTVV.

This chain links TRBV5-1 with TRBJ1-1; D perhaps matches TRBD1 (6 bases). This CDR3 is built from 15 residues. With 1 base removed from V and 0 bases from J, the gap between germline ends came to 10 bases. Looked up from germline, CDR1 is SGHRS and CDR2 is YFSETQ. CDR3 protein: CASSLIGQMNTEAFF. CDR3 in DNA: TGCGCCAGCAGCTTGATAGGACAGATGAACACTGAAGCTTTCTTT.